A single sample is the source of the 27 T cell receptor beta chains below, sequenced in a study of cytomegalovirus exposure and HLA in healthy donors. In the PCR, 60 Vbeta and 13 Jbeta primers were used. The method was immunoSEQ multiplex PCR; TCRdb's version includes in-frame clones alone and lacks a portion of them. The table records roughly 150,000 clones, around 74% of them present only once. Sequencing was performed on PBMCs. The source of these receptors is a female donor in good health and CMV-seronegative.

The chain links TRBV29-1 to TRBJ2-3, with D uncertain. The CDR3 is made up of 14 amino acids. V was shortened by 4 bases and J by 0 bases, with 11 bases between the two germline ends. Germline V gene sequence: CDR1 SQVTM, CDR2 ANQGSEA. This chain's CDR3 is CSVGLLLSTDTQYF. Written as DNA, the CDR3 is TGCAGCGTTGGACTCCTCCTAAGCACAGATACGCAGTATTTT.

This chain links TRBV6-5 with TRBJ1-1; D is ambiguous. Germline V lookup: CDR1 MNHEY, CDR2 SVGAGI. The CDR3 sequence is 9 residues long. Between the trimmed V and J ends, which lost 10 bases and 7 bases, there was a span of 7 bases. The chain's CDR3 is CATSFEAFF. DNA for the CDR3: TGTGCCACCTCCTTTGAAGCTTTCTTT.

The chain combines TRBV4-2 with TRBJ1-2; 9 bases agree with TRBD1. The junction had 23 bases not matched to a gene; V was cut back by 4 bases and J by 2 bases. Germline V lookup: CDR1 LGHNA, CDR2 YNFKEQ. The CDR3 runs to 21 residues. The CDR3 nucleotides read TGTGCCAGCAGCCTCCCTTCGGGGTCGGGACAGGGCACGATCGAGAACTATGGCTACACCTTC. This encodes CASSLPSGSGQGTIENYGYTF.

The chain links TRBV7-9 to TRBJ1-1; D may be TRBD1 (5 bases). CDR3 size: 15 residues. V was shortened by 5 bases and J by 1 base, with 14 bases between the two germline ends. The germline V gene has CDR1 SEHNR and CDR2 FQNEAQ (reference sequence). The CDR3 DNA reads TGTGCCAGCAGCCCCCGGGGGGGGTGGAACACTGAAGCTTTCTTT. Its translation is CASSPRGGWNTEAFF.

The V and J genes are TRBV27 and TRBJ2-7; TRBD1 is a possible D gene (5 bases). The CDR3 runs to 15 residues. V lost 2 bases and J 0 bases, leaving 11 bases between the germline ends. CDR1 is MNHEY, CDR2 SMNVEV, per germline (reference sequence). The CDR3 sequence is CASSLRQRSSYEQYF. Written as DNA, the CDR3 is TGTGCCAGCAGTTTACGACAGCGAAGCTCCTACGAGCAGTACTTC.

The chain recombines TRBV7-2 with TRBJ2-3; D is uncertain. Trimming removed 4 bases from V and 1 base from J, with 12 bases in between. This CDR3 comprises 15 residues. Germline CDR1 reads SGHTA; CDR2 reads FQGNSA. CDR3 DNA: TGTGCCAGCAGCTCGACACCTACCCGCACAGATACGCAGTATTTT. As protein: CASSSTPTRTDTQYF.

This clone was seen only a few times. This rearrangement joins TRBV6-5 to TRBJ2-1; the match to TRBD1 covers 7 bases. With 4 bases clipped from V and 6 bases from J, the junction kept 12 bases outside the gene matches. The CDR3 has 16 amino acids. The V gene's germline CDR1 is MNHEY and CDR2 SVGAGI. The CDR3 coding sequence is TGTGCCAGCAGTTCCGGGACAGTGCTACTAACCAATGAGCAGTTCTTC. Amino acids: CASSSGTVLLTNEQFF.

This sequence joins TRBV18 and TRBJ2-7; 13 bases agree with TRBD2. CDR1 is KGHSH, CDR2 LQKENI, per germline. The CDR3 has 15 amino acids. The ends lost 0 bases at V and 7 bases at J; junction bases unmatched: 3. In DNA, the CDR3 is TGTGCCAGCTCACCACCACTAGCGGGAGGGGGTGAGCAGTACTTC. Translating it yields CASSPPLAGGGEQYF.

As to this clone: Its ends do not fully match the called genes, so a read error is possible. The sample contains more than one DNA sequence encoding this CDR3. V usage is TRBV6-6 and J usage is TRBJ2-2; TRBD1 might be the D (7 bases). CDR3 length equals 16 residues. CDR1 and CDR2 (germline): MNHNY, SVGAGI (reference sequence). The CDR3 DNA follows: TGCGCCAGCAGTTACGTGGAGGGGGCGCCCACCGGGGAGCTGTTTTTT. Translation: CASSYVEGAPTGELFF.

This clone was picked up one time. The gene calls are TRBV6-5 and TRBJ1-2; D gene unclear. This CDR3 comprises 12 residues. The germline V and J ends were trimmed by 6 bases and 7 bases, with 12 bases remaining between them. CDR1 is MNHEY, CDR2 SVGAGI, per germline. The CDR3: CASSPGGFGYTF. DNA for the CDR3: TGTGCCAGCAGCCCTGGCGGGTTTGGCTACACCTTC.

The chain joins TRBV7-6 to TRBJ1-4, with TRBD1 identical over 7 bases. The CDR3 loop spans 16 amino acids. V gave up 1 base and J gave up 4 bases; unmatched junction bases: 6. CDR1 and CDR2 (germline): SGHVS, FNYEAQ. Here the CDR3 reads CASSLERGLVNEKLFF. In DNA, the CDR3 is TGTGCCAGCAGCTTAGAAAGGGGGCTCGTTAATGAAAAACTGTTTTTT.

The chain combines TRBV28 with TRBJ2-3; D perhaps matches TRBD2 (5 bases). CDR1 is MDHEN and CDR2 is SYDVKM in the germline V gene. This CDR3 spans 15 amino acids. V was pared by 6 bases and J by 3 bases, with 16 bases between. CDR3 sequence (DNA): TGTGCCAGCAGAAACGATGGGCCGGGAACAGATACGCAGTATTTT. It yields the protein CASRNDGPGTDTQYF.

The V and J genes are TRBV19 and TRBJ1-5; 8 bases match TRBD1. The V and J ends lost 3 bases and 4 bases, in that order; junction bases with no gene match: 5. The germline V gene encodes CDR1 LNHDA and CDR2 SQIVND (reference sequence). The CDR3 loop spans 15 amino acids. CDR3 in DNA: TGTGCCAGTAGTATGGGAGGACAGGGTAATCAGCCCCAGCATTTT. Translated, it gives CASSMGGQGNQPQHF.

This sequence joins TRBV2 and TRBJ2-2; 8 bases map to TRBD1. V shed 6 bases, J shed 8 bases, and the junction held 5 bases outside the gene matches. Looked up from germline, CDR1 is SNHLY and CDR2 is FYNNEI. This CDR3 has 13 residues. The DNA of the CDR3 is TGTGCCAGCAGGAGGACAGGGAAGGGGGAGCTGTTTTTT. Its protein is CASRRTGKGELFF.

This clone was counted a single time. This rearrangement joins TRBV14 to TRBJ2-7, with a possible D match to TRBD2 (5 bases). The CDR3 spans 13 residues. Germline V lookup: CDR1 SGHDN, CDR2 FVKESK. Trimming stripped 4 bases from V and 4 bases from J, with 11 bases between. The CDR3 loop is CASSLPGNYEQYF. The CDR3 DNA reads as TGTGCCAGCAGCCTGCCGGGGAATTACGAGCAGTACTTC. The full variable domain, in which reference TRBV14 and TRBJ2-7 provide the parts outside the CDR3, is EAGVTQFPSHSVIEKGQTVTLRCDPISGHDNLYWYRRVMGKEIKFLLHFVKESKQDESGMPNNRFLAERTGGTYSTLKVQPAELEDSGVYFCASSLPGNYEQYFGPGTRLTVT.

This chain joins TRBV14 and TRBJ1-6; D is unresolved. The ends were cut back, 4 bases at V and 6 bases at J, with 16 bases in the middle. The germline CDR1 and CDR2 sequences are SGHDN and FVKESK. This CDR3 is 16 amino acids long. The CDR3 nucleotides are TGTGCCAGCAGCCCCTACCCACAGCATCCTAATTCACCCCTCCACTTT. Translating gives CASSPYPQHPNSPLHF.

The CDR3 loop is CASSLEAAVYEQYF. CDR3 nucleotides: TGTGCCAGCAGCTTAGAAGCAGCGGTGTACGAGCAGTACTTC. The chain links TRBV7-2 to TRBJ2-7, with D perhaps TRBD2 (5 bases). Trimming took off 1 base at V and 4 bases at J, with 11 bases between the two ends. The CDR3 has 14 residues. Per germline, CDR1 SGHTA and CDR2 FQGNSA.

This rearrangement joins TRBV29-1 to TRBJ2-7, with TRBD2 as a possible D gene (5 bases). In germline, CDR1 is SQVTM, CDR2 ANQGSEA. Trimming removed 6 bases from V and 2 bases from J, with 17 bases in between. This CDR3 is built from 14 residues. DNA for the CDR3: TGCAGCGTCCGTGTTCGGGGAATTGCCTACGAGCAGTACTTC. Its translation: CSVRVRGIAYEQYF.

The chain carries TRBV6-5 and TRBJ2-5, with 10 bases fitting TRBD2. The CDR3 loop spans 15 amino acids. V lost 8 bases to trimming and J lost 4 bases; unmatched junction nucleotides: 10. CDR1 is MNHEY and CDR2 is SVGAGI in the germline V gene. The CDR3 here is CASCRTSGASETQYF. Here the CDR3 DNA reads TGTGCCAGCTGCCGCACTAGCGGGGCCTCAGAGACCCAGTACTTC.

The V and J genes are TRBV5-1 and TRBJ1-1, with 8 bases lining up with TRBD1. Germline lookup yields CDR1 SGHRS and CDR2 YFSETQ. V dropped 5 bases and J dropped 3; count of bases not matched to a gene: 6. The CDR3 is 14 amino acids. CDR3 sequence: CASSRTGLDTEAFF. In DNA form, the CDR3 reads TGCGCCAGCAGTAGGACAGGGCTGGACACTGAAGCTTTCTTT.

V is TRBV7-2 and J is TRBJ1-6, with a possible D match to TRBD1 (5 bases). Germline CDR1 and CDR2: SGHTA and FQGNSA. The CDR3 is 16 amino acids. Between the trimmed V and J ends, which lost 3 bases and 4 bases, there was a span of 13 bases. This chain's CDR3 is CASSLGGMIYNSPLHF. CDR3 in DNA: TGTGCCAGCAGCTTGGGGGGGATGATTTATAATTCACCCCTCCACTTT.

The V call is TRBV7-8, the J call TRBJ2-7; 11 bases agree with TRBD2. CDR3 length: 17 amino acids. The germline gives CDR1 SGHVS, CDR2 FQNEAQ. The V segment lost 3 bases and the J segment 7 bases; nucleotides outside the gene matches: 14. This CDR3 reads CASSFLTSGAKAWEQYF. The CDR3 nucleotides read TGTGCCAGCAGCTTCTTGACTAGCGGGGCTAAAGCGTGGGAGCAGTACTTC.

The V call is TRBV13, the J call TRBJ2-7; weak D call: TRBD2 (5 bases). Between the trimmed V and J ends, which lost 1 base and 9 bases, there was a span of 7 bases. From germline, CDR1 is PRHDT and CDR2 FYEKMQ (reference sequence). The CDR3 runs to 11 residues. As DNA, the CDR3 is TGTGCCAGCAGCTTAGTCGAGGGGCAGTACTTC. Its protein product is CASSLVEGQYF. Filled out from reference TRBV13 and TRBJ2-7, the complete variable domain reads AAGVIQSPRHLIKEKRETATLKCYPIPRHDTVYWYQQGPGQDPQFLISFYEKMQSDKGSIPDRFSAQQFSDYHSELNMSSLELGDSALYFCASSLVEGQYFGPGTRLTVT.

This chain connects TRBV4-3 to TRBJ2-1; 10 bases are shared with TRBD2. The CDR3 runs 15 residues. Trimming removed 0 bases from V and 8 bases from J; junction bases left unmatched: 4. Germline V CDR1 and CDR2: LGHNA, YSLEER. CDR3 in DNA: TGCGCCAGCAGCCAAGACCCTAGCGGGAGTTATGAGCAGTTCTTC. It encodes CASSQDPSGSYEQFF.

The chain has TRBV7-2 and TRBJ2-7, with TRBD1 identical over 9 bases. The CDR3 runs to 16 residues. V gave up 1 base and J gave up 3 bases; unmatched junction bases: 7. In germline, CDR1 is SGHTA, CDR2 FQGNSA. CDR3 sequence: CASSLVIRDRDYEQYF. The DNA for the CDR3 is TGTGCCAGCAGCTTAGTTATAAGGGACAGGGACTACGAGCAGTACTTC.

This chain connects TRBV9 to TRBJ2-1; D is uncertain. Trimming cost V 2 bases and J 5 bases, with 20 bases left between them. This CDR3 comprises 17 residues. Germline CDR1 is SGDLS and CDR2 is YYNGEE. CDR3 loop: CASSVVHRRSVHNEQFF. CDR3 sequence (DNA): TGTGCCAGCAGCGTGGTTCATAGACGGAGCGTCCACAATGAGCAGTTCTTC.

The gene calls are TRBV5-1 and TRBJ2-5; TRBD1 aligns across 10 bases. The J call may be in error: the DNA end matches TRBJ2-7 better. CDR3 length equals 17 residues. Germline values: CDR1 SGHRS, CDR2 YFSETQ. The CDR3 protein is CASSTVGQGESSYEQYF. In DNA form, the CDR3 reads TGCGCCAGCAGCACCGTCGGACAGGGGGAGAGCTCCTACGAGCAGTACTTC.